One sample yielded the 22 T cell receptor beta chains listed below, sequenced in a study of graft-versus-host responses after intestinal transplantation. Libraries were prepared by immunoSEQ multiplex PCR; TCRdb keeps only in-frame clonotypes and omits some of them. The table records 85,000 to 100,000 clones, about 91% of them present only once. These TCRs' antigens remain unknown. The material was unstimulated CD4+ T cells sorted from spleen or lymph node cells, obtained before transplant. Receptors originate from a human donor who was the organ donor for an intestinal transplant.

The chain employs TRBV9 and TRBJ2-4; no reliable D call. V gave up 0 bases and J gave up 6 bases, with 10 bases separating them. This CDR3 region has 14 residues. CDR1 SGDLS and CDR2 YYNGEE come from the germline V gene. The CDR3 nucleotides are TGTGCCAGCAGCGTAGGCGGAGTCGGAAACATTCAGTACTTC. Its protein is CASSVGGVGNIQYF.

This rearrangement joins TRBV7-9 to TRBJ1-1; D unclear. CDR1 is SEHNR and CDR2 is FQNEAQ in the germline V gene (reference sequence). CDR3 size: 19 residues. V shed 1 base and J shed 1 base, with 22 bases lying between them. DNA of the CDR3: TGTGCCAGCAGCTTAGTATCCCCAGTTCGTTTCCGCCCGAACACTGAAGCTTTCTTT. It yields the protein CASSLVSPVRFRPNTEAFF.

The V and J genes are TRBV5-5 and TRBJ2-1; D possibly corresponds to TRBD2 (6 bases). Trimming shortened V by 5 bases and J by 4 bases, and 13 bases separated the two germline ends. The CDR3 sequence is 14 residues long. From germline, CDR1 is SGHKS and CDR2 YYEKEE (reference sequence). The DNA for the CDR3 is TGTGCCAGCAGAGATATTAGCGGATACAATGAGCAGTTCTTC. Its translation is CASRDISGYNEQFF.

The chain links TRBV27 to TRBJ2-7; the D gene is possibly TRBD1 (5 bases). The CDR3 extends over 13 amino acids. V was pared by 8 bases and J by 3 bases, with 14 bases between. Looked up from germline, CDR1 is MNHEY and CDR2 is SMNVEV (reference sequence). The CDR3 DNA reads TGTGCCAGCGCAAGGACAAGGCTCTACGAGCAGTACTTC. Encoded protein: CASARTRLYEQYF.

The rearrangement joins TRBV19 to TRBJ2-3; D not resolved. CDR3 size: 11 residues. With 3 bases removed from V and 5 bases from J, the gap between germline ends came to 3 bases. Germline V gene lookup returns CDR1 LNHDA and CDR2 SQIVND (reference sequence). CDR3 amino acids: CASSIGDTQYF. CDR3 coding DNA: TGTGCCAGTAGTATCGGAGATACGCAGTATTTT.

The chain joins TRBV12-5 to TRBJ2-1, with 8 bases identical to TRBD2. V was pared by 1 base and J by 14 bases, with 10 bases of the junction left unmatched. CDR1 is LGHNT, CDR2 FRNRAP, per germline. The CDR3 contains 14 residues. CDR3 region: CASGLGTSREIEFF. DNA for the CDR3: TGTGCTAGTGGTTTGGGGACTAGCCGGGAGATTGAGTTCTTC. Combining the CDR3 with reference TRBV12-5 and TRBJ2-1 gives the whole variable domain DARVTQTPRHKVTEMGQEVTMRCQPILGHNTVFWYRQTMMQGLELLAYFRNRAPLDDSGMPKDRFSAEMPDATLATLKIQPSEPRDSAVYFCASGLGTSREIEFFGPGTRLTVL.

The genes are TRBV4-2 and TRBJ2-3, with D perhaps TRBD2 (7 bases). The CDR3 runs to 16 residues. The germline V and J ends were trimmed by 3 bases and 8 bases, with 21 bases remaining between them. Germline loops: CDR1 LGHNA, CDR2 YNFKEQ. This CDR3 reads CASSQSEGGPESTQYF. The CDR3 DNA sequence: TGTGCCAGCAGCCAGAGCGAGGGGGGGCCGGAGAGTACGCAGTATTTT.

The CDR3: CAWSPLGQGARYEQYF. DNA for the CDR3: TGTGCCTGGAGTCCCCTGGGACAGGGGGCGAGGTACGAGCAGTACTTC. The gene calls are TRBV30 and TRBJ2-7; 12 bases are shared with TRBD1. Germline CDR1 GTSNPN, CDR2 SVGIG (reference sequence). With V trimmed by 2 bases and J by 4 bases, 9 bases remained unmatched. The CDR3 spans 16 residues. Full variable domain (rest looked up from reference TRBV30 and TRBJ2-7): SQTIHQWPATLVQPVGSPLSLECTVEGTSNPNLYWYRQAAGRGLQLLFYSVGIGQISSEVPQNLSASRPQDRQFILSSKKLLLSDSGFYLCAWSPLGQGARYEQYFGPGTRLTVT.

This rearrangement joins TRBV10-3 to TRBJ2-2; no definite D call. Germline V gene lookup returns CDR1 ENHRY and CDR2 SYGVKD. Trimming removed 5 bases from V and 4 bases from J, with 8 bases in between. The CDR3 is made up of 13 amino acids. CDR3 in amino acids: CAISRERTGELFF. In DNA, the CDR3 is TGTGCCATCAGTCGAGAGCGCACCGGGGAGCTGTTTTTT.

The V and J genes are TRBV28 and TRBJ2-7, with 10 bases lining up with TRBD2. CDR3 size: 18 residues. V shed 5 bases, J shed 2 bases, and the junction held 15 bases outside the gene matches. Germline CDR1 is MDHEN and CDR2 is SYDVKM. CDR3: CASSIMSGRAYPTYEQYF. In DNA, the CDR3 is TGTGCCAGCAGTATCATGAGCGGGAGGGCGTATCCTACCTACGAGCAGTACTTC.

This clone showed up just once. Different DNA sequences within this sample yield the same CDR3. The rearrangement joins TRBV5-1 to TRBJ2-5; the match to TRBD2 covers 7 bases. V trimming: 3 bases; J trimming: 1 base; junction bases outside the gene matches: 12. This CDR3 has 17 residues. In germline, CDR1 is SGHRS, CDR2 YFSETQ. The CDR3 coding sequence is TGCGCCAGCAGCTACAACCCCCCCGGGACTATCCAAGAGACCCAGTACTTC. This sequence encodes CASSYNPPGTIQETQYF.

The chain has TRBV6-4 and TRBJ2-2, with D possibly matching TRBD2 (6 bases). The length of the CDR3 is 15 residues. Trimming took off 3 bases at V and 4 bases at J, with 12 bases between the two ends. Germline loops: CDR1 MRHNA, CDR2 SNTAGT. This chain's CDR3 is CASSELAPGTGELFF. In DNA form, the CDR3 reads TGTGCCAGCAGTGAACTAGCTCCGGGCACCGGGGAGCTGTTTTTT.

The chain combines TRBV5-5 with TRBJ2-7; 7 nucleotides agree with TRBD2. Germline V gene sequence: CDR1 SGHKS, CDR2 YYEKEE (reference sequence). J was trimmed by 3 bases and V by 10 bases; bases with no gene match: 16. CDR3 length: 15 residues. Written as DNA, the CDR3 is TGTGCCTCCGACCGGGGGGATACAACGCTCTACGAGCAGTACTTC. Its protein is CASDRGDTTLYEQYF.

This sequence joins TRBV7-3 and TRBJ2-1; 8 bases are a match to TRBD1. The trim removed 8 bases at V and 2 bases at J, leaving 2 bases unmatched. Germline V gene lookup returns CDR1 SGHTA and CDR2 FQGTGA. This CDR3 is 13 amino acids long. DNA of the CDR3: TGTGCCAGCGGACAGGGTCCCTACAATGAGCAGTTCTTC. This gives the protein CASGQGPYNEQFF.

The chain is built from TRBV11-3 and TRBJ2-7, with 8 nucleotides matching TRBD2. The closer fit of TRBJ2-5 to the DNA end suggests the J call may be wrong. Germline V gives CDR1 SGHNT, CDR2 YENEEA. CDR3 length: 13 amino acids. Here the CDR3 DNA reads TGTGCCAGCAGACTAGCGGTCGAAGAGACCCAGTACTTC. This gives the protein CASRLAVEETQYF.

The chain couples TRBV9 to TRBJ2-1; 8 nucleotides agree with TRBD2. Unmatched junction bases numbered 16, after V lost 0 bases and J lost 8 bases. Looked up from germline, CDR1 is SGDLS and CDR2 is YYNGEE. CDR3 length: 18 amino acids. The CDR3 spells CASSVDPLAGTGGDEQFF. DNA of the CDR3: TGTGCCAGCAGCGTAGACCCCTTAGCGGGGACCGGGGGGGATGAGCAGTTCTTC.

V usage is TRBV19 and J usage is TRBJ2-3; 7 bases map to TRBD2. CDR1 and CDR2 from the germline V gene are LNHDA and SQIVND (reference sequence). The CDR3 has 16 amino acids. V lost 7 bases and J lost 4; bases outside the gene matches: 14. CDR3 DNA: TGTGCCAGTAATGGGGGTCTTGGGACTAAGGCAGATACGCAGTATTTT. Translating it yields CASNGGLGTKADTQYF.

V is TRBV11-3 and J is TRBJ2-1; 8 bases fit TRBD2. Germline lookup yields CDR1 SGHNT and CDR2 YENEEA. The CDR3 totals 18 residues. V dropped 2 bases and J dropped 6; count of bases not matched to a gene: 15. The CDR3 is CASSLFFSGGLVGNEQFF. As DNA, the CDR3 is TGTGCCAGCAGCTTATTTTTCAGCGGGGGATTGGTGGGCAATGAGCAGTTCTTC. The entire variable domain, with the rest obtained from reference TRBV11-3 and TRBJ2-1, is as follows: EAGVVQSPRYKIIEKKQPVAFWCNPISGHNTLYWYLQNLGQGPELLIRYENEEAVDDSQLPKDRFSAERLKGVDSTLKIQPAELGDSAVYLCASSLFFSGGLVGNEQFFGPGTRLTVL.

This clone was picked up one time. The chain is built from TRBV6-1 and TRBJ2-3, with D maybe TRBD2 (5 bases). The germline CDR1 and CDR2 sequences are MNHNS and SASEGT. The CDR3 covers 14 residues. V was trimmed by 4 bases and J by 2 bases, leaving 10 bases between them. This CDR3 reads CASSGERPTDTQYF. CDR3 nucleotides: TGTGCCAGCAGTGGGGAGAGACCCACAGATACGCAGTATTTT.

The V call is TRBV5-1, the J call TRBJ2-3; D perhaps matches TRBD1 (6 bases). Trimming removed 4 bases from V and 2 bases from J, with 14 bases in between. The CDR3 is 15 amino acids. CDR1 SGHRS and CDR2 YFSETQ come from the germline V gene. CDR3 protein: CASSPGTPDTDTQYF. The CDR3 DNA reads TGCGCCAGCAGCCCAGGGACACCCGACACAGATACGCAGTATTTT. The full variable domain, with the rest looked up from reference TRBV5-1 and TRBJ2-3, is KAGVTQTPRYLIKTRGQQVTLSCSPISGHRSVSWYQQTPGQGLQFLFEYFSETQRNKGNFPGRFSGRQFSNSRSEMNVSTLELGDSALYLCASSPGTPDTDTQYFGPGTRLTVL.

V is TRBV5-8 and J is TRBJ2-4; TRBD2 might be the D (5 bases). Germline V gene data show CDR1 as SGHTS and CDR2 as YDEGEE. Deletions cut 0 bases from V and 1 base from J, with 17 bases between. The CDR3 has 18 residues. CDR3 nucleotide sequence: TGTGCCAGCAGCTTGGCCTCTCTCAGCGGTAACGCCAAAAACATTCAGTACTTC. Protein product: CASSLASLSGNAKNIQYF.

The chain joins TRBV5-1 to TRBJ1-2; D remains ambiguous. Germline CDR1 reads SGHRS; CDR2 reads YFSETQ. V was cut by 1 base and J by 3 bases, with 16 bases left in between. The CDR3 totals 16 residues. The CDR3 protein is CASSLSSGGLDYGYTF. The CDR3, as DNA: TGCGCCAGCAGCTTGTCGTCCGGAGGGCTCGACTATGGCTACACCTTC.